This T cell receptor beta chain emerged from a study of Graves' ophthalmopathy and Graves' hyperthyroidism. RNA transcripts provided the template for amplifying TCR beta CDR3 regions. The authors performed first-round RT-PCR with HTBI primers and then a second-round multiplex PCR. Using its own MiXCR run on the multiplex PCR reads, TCRdb lists one record per CDR3 protein. The table lists roughly 500,000 distinct CDR3 sequences, 14% of them singletons. This clonotype was detected many times. The CDR3 totals 15 residues. Germline CDR1 reads LNHDA; CDR2 reads SQIVND (reference sequence). With 4 bases clipped from V and 7 bases from J, the junction kept 6 bases outside the gene matches. In this cohort, patients with other autoimmune diseases, uncontrolled infections, pregnancy or lactation were excluded. Each diagnosis was determined on the basis of clinical symptoms, serum thyroxine, TRAb, thyroid ultrasound and orbital computed tomography.

J is TRBJ1-5 and V is TRBV19; 11 bases map to TRBD1. Sequenced: blood. The TCR was taken from a woman in her 30s with Graves' ophthalmopathy. CDR3 DNA sequence: TGTGCCAGTAGTACCTCCGGGACAGGGGGACAGCCCCAGCATTTT. Its translation is CASSTSGTGGQPQHF.